One and the same sample provided the 14 T cell receptor beta chains below, sequenced in a study of beta chain features in type 1 diabetes. Reverse transcription of all isolated RNA meant that expressed TCRB transcripts were sequenced. This table comes from immunoSEQ multiplex PCR, and its TCRdb copy is limited to in-frame clones, with some not included. The sample records 300,000 to 350,000 clones, 7.5% to 9% being singletons. Sequenced: central memory CD4+ T cells from blood. These receptors were obtained from a woman under 30 in good health.

The rearrangement uses TRBV7-6 and TRBJ2-7; D is unclear. Trimming shortened V by 0 bases and J by 0 bases, and 12 bases separated the two germline ends. The germline V gene encodes CDR1 SGHVS and CDR2 FNYEAQ. The CDR3 runs to 16 residues. The CDR3 spells CASSLAWRSRSYEQYF. The CDR3 coding sequence is TGTGCCAGCAGCTTAGCGTGGCGGTCCCGCTCCTACGAGCAGTACTTC.

The rearrangement uses TRBV7-2 and TRBJ2-7; 8 nucleotides align to TRBD2. CDR1 SGHTA and CDR2 FQGNSA come from the germline V gene. The CDR3 contains 15 residues. With 5 bases clipped from V and 4 bases from J, the junction kept 10 bases outside the gene matches. The CDR3 protein is CASSRGRGLGYEQYF. For the CDR3, the DNA is TGTGCCAGCAGCCGCGGCCGGGGACTAGGGTACGAGCAGTACTTC.

The J gene is TRBJ1-3, the V gene TRBV7-2; D not resolved. CDR3 length: 13 residues. From germline, CDR1 is SGHTA and CDR2 FQGNSA. Trimming pared 5 bases from V and 0 bases from J, leaving 5 bases between. CDR3 amino acids: CASSTYSGNTIYF. Here the CDR3 DNA reads TGTGCCAGCAGCACCTACTCTGGAAACACCATATATTTT.

To note about this clone: Within the sample, other DNA sequences also encode this same CDR3. The V call is TRBV11-2, the J call TRBJ1-1; D is perhaps TRBD1 (5 bases). V lost 5 bases, J lost 2 bases, and 15 bases lay in between. The CDR3 sequence is 15 residues long. In germline, CDR1 is SGHAT, CDR2 FQNNGV. The CDR3 loop reads CASSPAGTANTEAFF. The CDR3 DNA is TGTGCCAGCAGCCCAGCCGGGACGGCCAACACTGAAGCTTTCTTT.

The rearrangement uses TRBV12-2 and TRBJ1-1. TRBV12-2 constitutes a pseudogene. The CDR3 covers 14 residues. CDR3 in DNA: TGTGCAAGTCGCTTAGCGTCTATGAACACTGAAGCTTTCTTT. As protein: CASRLASMNTEAFF.

The J gene is TRBJ1-2, the V gene TRBV15; 8 bases align to TRBD1. The CDR3 sequence is 13 residues long. The germline V gene has CDR1 LNHNV and CDR2 YYDKDF (reference sequence). V lost 6 bases to trimming and J lost 2 bases; unmatched junction nucleotides: 2. This chain's CDR3 is CATRGQENYGYTF. The CDR3 coding sequence is TGTGCCACCAGGGGACAGGAGAACTATGGCTACACCTTC.

This clone was observed a handful of times. The chain couples TRBV4-3 to TRBJ2-1, with D possibly TRBD2 on 5 matching bases. Trimming pared 4 bases from V and 6 bases from J, leaving 10 bases between. The CDR3 length is 13 residues. Germline CDR1 is LGHNA and CDR2 is YSLEER. The CDR3 reads CASSREIFNEQFF. The DNA for the CDR3 is TGCGCCAGCAGCCGGGAGATCTTCAATGAGCAGTTCTTC.

The table lists this clone with many counts. The chain is built from TRBV7-9 and TRBJ1-1; no reliable D call. Trimming pared 3 bases from V and 0 bases from J, leaving 8 bases between. The CDR3 spans 14 residues. Germline assignment: CDR1 SEHNR and CDR2 FQNEAQ (reference sequence). Here the CDR3 reads CASSFLGVNTEAFF. In DNA form, the CDR3 reads TGTGCCAGCAGCTTTCTTGGGGTGAACACTGAAGCTTTCTTT.

The chain has TRBV5-5 and TRBJ2-2, with D maybe TRBD2 (5 bases). V was shortened by 0 bases and J by 7 bases, with 10 bases between the two germline ends. Germline lookup yields CDR1 SGHKS and CDR2 YYEKEE (reference sequence). This CDR3 region has 14 residues. DNA for the CDR3: TGTGCCAGCAGCTTGGGAGGGTCCCACGGGGAGCTGTTTTTT. This sequence encodes CASSLGGSHGELFF.

Only a few counts were recorded for this clone. The rearrangement uses TRBV5-1 and TRBJ2-1; TRBD2 agrees at 11 bases. V shed 0 bases, J shed 7 bases, and the junction held 3 bases outside the gene matches. Germline CDR1 and CDR2: SGHRS and YFSETQ. This CDR3 is built from 15 residues. Written as DNA, the CDR3 is TGCGCCAGCAGCTTGGGACTAGCGGGGTTAAATGAGCAGTTCTTC. It codes for CASSLGLAGLNEQFF. Supplemented by reference TRBV5-1 and TRBJ2-1, the full variable domain reads KAGVTQTPRYLIKTRGQQVTLSCSPISGHRSVSWYQQTPGQGLQFLFEYFSETQRNKGNFPGRFSGRQFSNSRSEMNVSTLELGDSALYLCASSLGLAGLNEQFFGPGTRLTVL.

The chain carries TRBV7-2 and TRBJ2-1; D not resolved. CDR1 and CDR2 (germline): SGHTA, FQGNSA. V was pared by 5 bases and J by 3 bases, with 14 bases between. The CDR3 totals 15 residues. DNA for the CDR3: TGTGCCAGCAGCGAAACCCCCGCGGTCTACAATGAGCAGTTCTTC. It encodes CASSETPAVYNEQFF.

At least ten counts were recorded for this clone. The rearrangement uses TRBV21-1 and TRBJ2-7; TRBD1 is the table's D call, not checked against the DNA. TRBV21-1 is tagged as a pseudogene. The CDR3 sequence is 15 residues long. In nucleotides, the CDR3 is TGTGCCAGCAGCAGAACCGGGACAGGGGTTTACGAGCAGTACTTC. This codes for CASSRTGTGVYEQYF.

The rearrangement links TRBV27 to TRBJ2-1; D is undetermined. Germline loops: CDR1 MNHEY, CDR2 SMNVEV (reference sequence). The CDR3 is 14 residues long. Deletions cut 0 bases from V and 5 bases from J, with 8 bases between. This CDR3 reads CASSLSRLDNEQFF. CDR3 DNA: TGTGCCAGCAGTTTATCGAGACTCGACAATGAGCAGTTCTTC.

This chain connects TRBV6-6 to TRBJ2-5; no clear D gene. CDR3 size: 15 residues. Germline V gene lookup returns CDR1 MNHNY and CDR2 SVGAGI (reference sequence). V was trimmed by 0 bases and J by 7 bases, leaving 15 bases between them. CDR3: CASSYSRLPRVTQYF. CDR3 DNA: TGTGCCAGCAGTTACTCCAGGTTACCAAGAGTGACCCAGTACTTC.